This T cell receptor beta chain is from a study of blood T cell repertoires in COVID-19. The wider study: The United States, Italy and Spain were the sources of the acute and convalescent COVID-19 samples. The analysed material was cDNA or gDNA that came from T cells, B-cell-depleted T cells, or PBMCs.

After removal of 4 bases from V and 2 bases from J, the junction contained 0 bases not matched to a gene. CDR1 SNHLY and CDR2 FYNNEI come from the germline V gene. CDR3 length: 13 amino acids. In the source study's methods: Reference gene primers were amplified, and this amplification served to estimate nucleated cell counts. Clones were sequenced by immunoSEQ multiplex PCR, and TCRdb holds only the in-frame ones, with some missing. Clonal size and the V and J genes are those of that table, whereas D and trimming came from the DNA. The sample records around 260,000 clones, 83% being singletons. As for this clone: Other DNA sequences within the sample encode an identical CDR3.

The receptor was isolated from a woman aged 45-60 years who had recovered from COVID-19. Sequencing was carried out using peripheral blood. V usage is TRBV2 and J usage is TRBJ2-7; TRBD1 aligns across 9 bases. Written as DNA, the CDR3 is TGTGCCAGCAGTGGGGACAGGGCCTACGAGCAGTACTTC. It encodes CASSGDRAYEQYF.